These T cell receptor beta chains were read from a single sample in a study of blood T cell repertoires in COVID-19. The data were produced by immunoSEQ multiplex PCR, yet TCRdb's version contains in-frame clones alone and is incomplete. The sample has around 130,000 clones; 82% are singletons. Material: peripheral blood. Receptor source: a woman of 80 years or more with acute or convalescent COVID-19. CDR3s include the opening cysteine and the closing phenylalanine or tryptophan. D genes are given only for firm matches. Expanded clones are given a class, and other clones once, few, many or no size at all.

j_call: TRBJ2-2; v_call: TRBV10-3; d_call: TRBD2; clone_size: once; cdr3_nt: TGTGCCATCAGGGGGGCTAGCGGGGTGAACACCGGGGAGCTGTTTTTT; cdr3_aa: CAIRGASGVNTGELFF
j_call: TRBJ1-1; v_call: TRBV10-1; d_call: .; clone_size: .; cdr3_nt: TGCGCCAGCAGCCGAGTACGGGAGACGACTGAAGCTTTCTTT; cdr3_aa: CASSRVRETTEAFF
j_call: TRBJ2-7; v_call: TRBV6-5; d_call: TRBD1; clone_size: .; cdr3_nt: TGTGCCAGCAGACGGGACAGGGCGTCAGCCTACGAGCAGTACTTC; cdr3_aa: CASRRDRASAYEQYF
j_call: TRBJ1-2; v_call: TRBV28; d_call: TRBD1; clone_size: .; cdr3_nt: TGTGCCAGCAGTTACTCAGACAGGGGTGGCTACACCTTC; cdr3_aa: CASSYSDRGGYTF
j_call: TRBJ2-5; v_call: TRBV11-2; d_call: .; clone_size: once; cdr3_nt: TGTGCCAGCAGCCGGAGCCTCGAGACCCAGTACTTC; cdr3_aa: CASSRSLETQYF
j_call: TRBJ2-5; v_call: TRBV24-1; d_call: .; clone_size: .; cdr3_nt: TGTGCCACCAGTGACCCGGCGGTTCCCAAGAGAGGGGAGACCCAGTACTTC; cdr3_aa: CATSDPAVPKRGETQYF
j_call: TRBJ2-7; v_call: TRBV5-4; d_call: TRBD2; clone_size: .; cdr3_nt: TGTGCCAGCAGCTCGGGTCTAGCGGGAGGGGTCGAGCAGTACTTC; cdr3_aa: CASSSGLAGGVEQYF
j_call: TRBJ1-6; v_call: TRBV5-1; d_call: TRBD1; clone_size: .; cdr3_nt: TGCGCCAGCAGCCCGGGACAGAATAATTCACCCCTCCACTTT; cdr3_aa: CASSPGQNNSPLHF
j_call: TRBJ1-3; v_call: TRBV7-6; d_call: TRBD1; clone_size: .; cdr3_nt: TGTGCCAGCAGCCCGAAAGGGCCTCTGGGGACAGGGGCTGGAAACACCATATATTTT; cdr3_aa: CASSPKGPLGTGAGNTIYF
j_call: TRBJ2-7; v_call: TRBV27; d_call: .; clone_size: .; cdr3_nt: TGTGCCAGCAGTTTAGTATCGGGGTCGGGCTACGAGCAGTACTTC; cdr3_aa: CASSLVSGSGYEQYF
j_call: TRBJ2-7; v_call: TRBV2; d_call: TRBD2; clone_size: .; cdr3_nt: TGTGCCAGCATGGTGGGAAGCGGGGGACGCCCCGAGCAGTACTTC; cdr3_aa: CASMVGSGGRPEQYF
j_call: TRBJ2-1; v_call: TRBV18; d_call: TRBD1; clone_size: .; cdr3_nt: TGTGCCAGCTCACCACTCGACAGGGGGCCCTACAATGAGCAGTTCTTC; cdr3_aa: CASSPLDRGPYNEQFF
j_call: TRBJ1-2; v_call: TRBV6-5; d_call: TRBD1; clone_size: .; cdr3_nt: TGTGCCAGCCGAACCCGGACAGGGGGTATTAATGGCTACACCTTC; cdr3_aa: CASRTRTGGINGYTF